The source of this TCR beta chain is a study of blood T cell repertoires in COVID-19. Study details: COVID-19 samples, acute and convalescent, were from the United States, Italy and Spain. From T cells, B-cell-depleted T cells, or PBMCs came the material, which was cDNA or gDNA.

Trimming removed 6 bases at V and 1 base at J, with 10 bases between. Germline-derived CDR1 and CDR2 are KGHSH and LQKENI. The CDR3 sequence is 14 residues long. In this sample, this clone turned up once. How the authors handled the data: Amplifying reference gene primers gave estimates of nucleated cell counts. The repertoire was sequenced with immunoSEQ multiplex PCR; TCRdb's copy has only in-frame clones and lacks some. V and J calls and clone size come straight from that table; D and trimming were deduced from the DNA. The sample holds some 270,000 clones; roughly nine tenths are singletons and the top ten take 2.2%.

What was sequenced was peripheral blood. This sequence was found in a middle-aged man with acute or convalescent COVID-19. This rearrangement joins TRBV18 to TRBJ1-3; a weak D match, TRBD1 (5 bases). CDR3 coding DNA: TGTGCCAGCTCCCCGGGGGGTTCTGGAAACACCATATATTTT. Amino acids: CASSPGGSGNTIYF.